This record concerns one T cell receptor beta chain sequence. Its target is unknown. From the PCR reads, TCRdb called clonotypes with MiXCR, one entry per CDR3 protein. The sample contains about 63,000 distinct CDR3 sequences, 15% to 20% of which appear only once. The sample belongs to a study of molecular identifiers for immune sequencing clone quantification. Study results and caveats: Clones carrying above 20 RNA copies accounted for over 97% of effector molecules, under 1% in naive cells.

Germline V gene data show CDR1 as SNHLY and CDR2 as FYNNEI. The J segment lost 2 bases and the V segment lost 6 bases, leaving 13 bases of the junction unmatched. The CDR3 loop spans 17 amino acids. Sorting selected naive CD8 T cells with a CD8+CD4-CCR7+CD45RA+ phenotype. The sequence was collected from a human donor in good health. Some libraries in this study had Jurkat cell RNA spiked in. The V call is TRBV2, the J call TRBJ2-1; 7 bases line up with TRBD2. The sample taken for sequencing was naive CD8+ T cells from blood, with Jurkat cell RNA spiked in. Subset meaning: FACS-sorted CD8+CD4-CCR7+CD45RA+ naive T cells. The CDR3 DNA reads as TGTGCCAGCAGCGAGGTTCCGGGACTACCGCCCTACAATGAGCAGTTCTTC. Encoded protein: CASSEVPGLPPYNEQFF.